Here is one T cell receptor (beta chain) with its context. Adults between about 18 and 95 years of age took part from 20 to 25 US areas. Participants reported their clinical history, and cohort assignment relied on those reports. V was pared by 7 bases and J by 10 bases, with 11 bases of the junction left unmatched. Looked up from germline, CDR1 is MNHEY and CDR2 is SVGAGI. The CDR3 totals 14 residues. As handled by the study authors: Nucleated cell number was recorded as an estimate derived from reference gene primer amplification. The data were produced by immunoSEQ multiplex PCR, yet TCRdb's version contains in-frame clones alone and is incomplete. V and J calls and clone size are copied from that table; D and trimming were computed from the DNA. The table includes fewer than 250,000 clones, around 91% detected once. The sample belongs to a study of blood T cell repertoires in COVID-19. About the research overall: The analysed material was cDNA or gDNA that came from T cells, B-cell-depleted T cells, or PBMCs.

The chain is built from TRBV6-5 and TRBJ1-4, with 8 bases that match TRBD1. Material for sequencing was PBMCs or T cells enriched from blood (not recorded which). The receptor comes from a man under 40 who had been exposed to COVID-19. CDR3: CASTLDRDGGKLFF. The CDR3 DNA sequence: TGTGCCAGCACCTTGGACAGGGATGGTGGAAAACTGTTTTTT.